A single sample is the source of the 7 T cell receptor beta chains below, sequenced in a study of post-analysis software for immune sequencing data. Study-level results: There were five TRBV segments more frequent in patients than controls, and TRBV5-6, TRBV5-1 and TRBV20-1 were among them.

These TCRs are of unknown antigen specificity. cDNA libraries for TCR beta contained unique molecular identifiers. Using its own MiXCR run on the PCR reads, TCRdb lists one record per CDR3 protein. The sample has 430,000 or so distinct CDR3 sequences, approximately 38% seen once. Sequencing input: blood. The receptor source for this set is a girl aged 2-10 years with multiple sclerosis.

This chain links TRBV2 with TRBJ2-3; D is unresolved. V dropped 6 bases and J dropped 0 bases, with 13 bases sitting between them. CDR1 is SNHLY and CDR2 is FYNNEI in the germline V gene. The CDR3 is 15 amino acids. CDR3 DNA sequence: TGTGCCAGCAGCGAATTGGCTGGGAGCACAGATACGCAGTATTTT. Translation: CASSELAGSTDTQYF.

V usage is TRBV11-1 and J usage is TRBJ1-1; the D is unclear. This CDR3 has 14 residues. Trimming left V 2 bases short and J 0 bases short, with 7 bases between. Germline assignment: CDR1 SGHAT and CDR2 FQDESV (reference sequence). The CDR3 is CASSLQIMNTEAFF. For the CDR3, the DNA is TGTGCCAGCAGCTTACAGATCATGAACACTGAAGCTTTCTTT.

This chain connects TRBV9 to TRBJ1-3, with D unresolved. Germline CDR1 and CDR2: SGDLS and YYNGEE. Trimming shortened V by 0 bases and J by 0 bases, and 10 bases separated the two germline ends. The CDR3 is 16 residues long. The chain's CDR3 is CASSVGRSNSGNTIYF. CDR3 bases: TGTGCCAGCAGCGTAGGGCGATCCAACTCTGGAAACACCATATATTTT.

This chain's CDR3 is CASSGFPVGQTSYNSPLHF. As DNA, the CDR3 is TGTGCCAGCAGCGGATTCCCCGTAGGACAGACCTCCTATAATTCACCCCTCCACTTT. This chain joins TRBV5-8 and TRBJ1-6; D possibly corresponds to TRBD1 (6 bases). CDR1 and CDR2 from the germline V gene are SGHTS and YDEGEE. Trimming shortened V by 4 bases and J by 0 bases, and 20 bases separated the two germline ends. The CDR3 covers 19 residues.

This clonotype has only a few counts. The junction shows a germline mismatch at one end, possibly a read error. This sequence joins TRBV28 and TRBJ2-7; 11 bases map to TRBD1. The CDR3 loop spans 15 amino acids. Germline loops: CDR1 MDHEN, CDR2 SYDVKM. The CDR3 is CASSSPGQGGYEQYF. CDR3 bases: TGCGCCAGCAGCTCCCCGGGACAGGGGGGCTACGAGCAGTACTTC.

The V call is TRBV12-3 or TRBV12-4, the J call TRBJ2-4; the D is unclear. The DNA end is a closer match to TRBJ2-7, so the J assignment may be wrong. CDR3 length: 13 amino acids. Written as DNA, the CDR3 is TGTGCCAGCAGTTTCGGCTATACCTACGAGCAGTACTTC. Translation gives CASSFGYTYEQYF.

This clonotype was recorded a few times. The DNA of the CDR3 is TGTGCCAGCAGTTTTCGACAGGGGTACCAAGAGACCCAGTACTTC. Translated: CASSFRQGYQETQYF. The chain combines TRBV28 with TRBJ2-5, with 8 positions matching TRBD1. V shed 3 bases and J 0 bases; nucleotides not matched to a gene: 3. This CDR3 is built from 15 residues. Per the germline V gene, CDR1 is MDHEN and CDR2 is SYDVKM.